This T cell receptor (beta chain) was recorded in a study of T cell repertoires and leukemia-associated antigens. MiXCR, run by TCRdb on the 5' RACE reads, gives a single entry per CDR3 protein. The profile shows 11,000 or so distinct CDR3 sequences, approximately 42% of them singletons. As to this clonotype: Its antigen is undetermined.

Per the germline V gene, CDR1 is SGHRS and CDR2 is YFSETQ. Trimming removed 1 base from V and 8 bases from J; junction bases left unmatched: 5. The CDR3 runs to 14 residues. The sample taken for sequencing was CD3+ T cells sorted from blood and cultured. This receptor was taken from a female donor in good health. The chain is built from TRBV5-1 and TRBJ2-4; 8 nucleotides align to TRBD2. The CDR3 region is CASSLSPGGDIQYF. CDR3 in DNA: TGCGCCAGCAGCTTGAGTCCGGGAGGGGACATTCAGTACTTC.